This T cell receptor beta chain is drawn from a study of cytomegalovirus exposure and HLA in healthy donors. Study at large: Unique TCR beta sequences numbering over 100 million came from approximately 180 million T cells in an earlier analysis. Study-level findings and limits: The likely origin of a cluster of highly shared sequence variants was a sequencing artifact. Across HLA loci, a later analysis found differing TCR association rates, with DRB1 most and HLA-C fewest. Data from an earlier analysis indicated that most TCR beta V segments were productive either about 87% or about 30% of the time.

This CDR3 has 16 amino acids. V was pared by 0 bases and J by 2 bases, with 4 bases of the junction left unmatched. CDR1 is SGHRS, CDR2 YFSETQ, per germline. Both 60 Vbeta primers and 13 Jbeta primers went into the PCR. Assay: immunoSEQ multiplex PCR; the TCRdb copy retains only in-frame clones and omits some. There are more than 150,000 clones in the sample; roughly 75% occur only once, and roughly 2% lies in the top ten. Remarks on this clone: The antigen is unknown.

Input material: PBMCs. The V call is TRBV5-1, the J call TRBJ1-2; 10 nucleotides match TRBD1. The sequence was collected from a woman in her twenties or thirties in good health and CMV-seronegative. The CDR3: CASSLAPGQGNYGYTF. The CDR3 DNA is TGCGCCAGCAGCTTGGCCCCGGGACAGGGGAACTATGGCTACACCTTC.